One and the same sample provided the 32 T cell receptor beta chains below, sequenced in a study of T cells in tumors after PD-1 blockade. The assay was immunoSEQ multiplex PCR, and TCRdb's table has in-frame clones only and misses some. Of fewer than 40,000 clones in the sample, 73% were seen once. This material consisted of PBMCs, taken after anti-PD-1 treatment. Source of these receptors: a human donor with basal cell carcinoma.

The chain links TRBV6-5 to TRBJ2-2; 7 bases are a match to TRBD1. CDR3 length equals 15 residues. The germline CDR1 and CDR2 sequences are MNHEY and SVGAGI. V lost 4 bases and J lost 2; bases outside the gene matches: 4. The DNA for the CDR3 is TGTGCCAGCAGTTTACGACAGGGCAACACCGGGGAGCTGTTTTTT. This gives the protein CASSLRQGNTGELFF.

The genes are TRBV11-3 and TRBJ2-2; D gene uncertain. Trimming pared 5 bases from V and 2 bases from J, leaving 18 bases between. Germline CDR1 and CDR2: SGHNT and YENEEA. The CDR3 length is 17 residues. The CDR3 reads CASSLGRRKANTGELFF. The CDR3 nucleotides are TGTGCCAGCAGCCTAGGCCGCCGCAAGGCAAACACCGGGGAGCTGTTTTTT.

Only a few counts were recorded for this clone. This chain connects TRBV25-1 to TRBJ1-6; D unresolved. The CDR3 covers 15 residues. Trimming stripped 2 bases from V and 5 bases from J, with 10 bases between. Germline V gives CDR1 MGHDK, CDR2 SYGVNS. The CDR3 sequence: CASSERTANNSPLHF. The CDR3 coding sequence is TGTGCCAGCAGTGAACGTACAGCGAATAATTCACCCCTCCACTTT.

Concerning this clone itself: Additional DNA sequences in this sample encode the identical CDR3. The chain uses TRBV4-3 and TRBJ1-3; 7 bases line up with TRBD1. The germline CDR1 and CDR2 sequences are LGHNA and YSLEER. There are 16 residues in the CDR3. V was pared by 0 bases and J by 0 bases, with 2 bases of the junction left unmatched. CDR3 sequence: CASSQDRDSSGNTIYF. As DNA, the CDR3 is TGCGCCAGCAGCCAAGATAGGGACAGCTCTGGAAACACCATATATTTT.

The chain carries TRBV9 and TRBJ2-3; TRBD1 is a possible D gene (6 bases). The CDR3 spans 15 residues. Trimming took 4 bases from V and 1 from J, leaving 13 bases between them. From germline, CDR1 is SGDLS and CDR2 YYNGEE. The chain's CDR3 is CASSPGARGTDTQYF. The CDR3 DNA follows: TGTGCCAGCAGCCCAGGGGCCAGGGGCACAGATACGCAGTATTTT.

The table lists this clone with a few counts. This sequence joins TRBV6-6 and TRBJ2-7; no firm D call. Germline V gives CDR1 MNHNY, CDR2 SVGAGI (reference sequence). Trimming removed 6 bases at V and 0 bases at J, with 12 bases between. There are 14 residues in the CDR3. For the CDR3, the DNA is TGTGCCAGCAGGCCAGGTGTGAGCTCCTACGAGCAGTACTTC. It is translated as CASRPGVSSYEQYF.

The J gene is TRBJ2-3, the V gene TRBV4-3; perhaps TRBD2 as D (6 bases). With 0 bases removed from V and 2 bases from J, the gap between germline ends came to 12 bases. The CDR3 is 16 residues long. Per germline, CDR1 LGHNA and CDR2 YSLEER. In DNA, the CDR3 is TGCGCCAGCAGCCAAGATAAACGCGGGGTCACAGATACGCAGTATTTT. Residues: CASSQDKRGVTDTQYF.

This clone appeared a single time. The DNA of the CDR3 is TGTGCCAGCAGTTATAGGCCTAGCGGGAACACCGGGGAGCTGTTTTTT. It encodes CASSYRPSGNTGELFF. The J gene is TRBJ2-2, the V gene TRBV6-5, with 7 bases aligning to TRBD2. The ends lost 3 bases at V and 1 base at J; junction bases unmatched: 5. The CDR3 extends over 16 amino acids. The germline V gene has CDR1 MNHEY and CDR2 SVGAGI.

The chain carries TRBV5-5 and TRBJ1-1; D is uncertain. This CDR3 is built from 14 residues. V was cut by 0 bases and J by 8 bases, with 14 bases left in between. Germline CDR1 reads SGHKS; CDR2 reads YYEKEE (reference sequence). The CDR3 region has the DNA TGTGCCAGCAGCTTGGAACCCAAAGGTCGCGAAGCTTTCTTT. It is translated as CASSLEPKGREAFF.

This chain uses TRBV7-2 with TRBJ2-5, with D possibly called TRBD1 or TRBD2 (5 bases each). This CDR3 has 16 residues. Germline V gene lookup returns CDR1 SGHTA and CDR2 FQGNSA. Trimming stripped 5 bases from V and 2 bases from J, with 18 bases between. CDR3 region: CASSQRGPGWQETQYF. CDR3 bases: TGTGCCAGCAGCCAAAGAGGGCCAGGGTGGCAAGAGACCCAGTACTTC. Full variable domain (missing parts from reference TRBV7-2 and TRBJ2-5): GAGVSQSPSNKVTEKGKDVELRCDPISGHTALYWYRQSLGQGLEFLIYFQGNSAPDKSGLPSDRFSAERTGGSVSTLTIQRTQQEDSAVYLCASSQRGPGWQETQYFGPGTRLLVL.

This chain links TRBV6-5 with TRBJ1-6, with 7 bases lining up with TRBD1. J gave up 12 bases and V 7 bases, and 15 bases lay outside the gene matches. Looked up from germline, CDR1 is MNHEY and CDR2 is SVGAGI. This CDR3 contains 15 residues. This chain's CDR3 is CASKGSTGDPLPLHF. DNA for the CDR3: TGTGCCAGCAAGGGTTCTACAGGGGACCCTTTACCCCTCCACTTT.

This chain uses TRBV4-3 with TRBJ1-4, with D possibly matching TRBD1 (5 bases). This CDR3 region has 15 residues. Trimming shortened V by 2 bases and J by 8 bases, and 15 bases separated the two germline ends. CDR1 is LGHNA, CDR2 YSLEER, per germline. DNA for the CDR3: TGCGCCAGCAGCCAATCTACCGGACGGGGCGAAAAACTGTTTTTT. Translated: CASSQSTGRGEKLFF.

Concerning this clone itself: Given a much more abundant clone one base away, this may be a read error. In nucleotides, the CDR3 is TGCGCCAGCAGGGGGCCCGGACTACACACAGATACGCAGTATTTT. Protein: CASRGPGLHTDTQYF. V and J are TRBV10-2 and TRBJ2-3; tentative D call: TRBD2 (6 bases). Germline V gives CDR1 WSHSY, CDR2 SAAADI. The length of the CDR3 is 15 residues. V was shortened by 6 bases and J by 2 bases, with 15 bases between the two germline ends.

The V gene is TRBV5-1, the J gene TRBJ2-1, with a possible D match to TRBD1 (6 bases). The V and J ends lost 9 bases and 7 bases respectively, with 14 bases between them. The CDR3 length is 12 residues. CDR1 SGHRS and CDR2 YFSETQ come from the germline V gene. CDR3: CATRQDRNEQFF. Here the CDR3 DNA reads TGCGCCACGCGACAGGACCGAAATGAGCAGTTCTTC.

The J gene is TRBJ2-3, the V gene TRBV7-6; unclear D gene. CDR1 and CDR2 (germline): SGHVS, FNYEAQ. The CDR3 loop spans 14 amino acids. V dropped 6 bases and J dropped 4 bases, with 14 bases sitting between them. This CDR3 reads CASSPFPGADTQYF. The CDR3 coding sequence is TGTGCCAGCAGTCCCTTCCCCGGCGCAGATACGCAGTATTTT.

This clone was seen a handful of times. The chain recombines TRBV6-2 or TRBV6-3 with TRBJ1-1, with D perhaps TRBD1 (6 bases). The CDR3 extends over 15 amino acids. Per germline, CDR1 MNHEY and CDR2 SVGEGT. V lost 4 bases and J 6 bases, leaving 18 bases between the germline ends. The CDR3 sequence is CASSSNTQQGAEAFF. The CDR3 DNA reads TGTGCCAGCAGTTCGAACACCCAACAGGGTGCTGAAGCTTTCTTT.

This clone showed up just once. The chain employs TRBV27 and TRBJ2-2, with D uncertain. CDR3 length: 13 amino acids. Germline CDR1 is MNHEY and CDR2 is SMNVEV (reference sequence). V was pared by 3 bases and J by 5 bases, with 7 bases between. CDR3 sequence: CASSFYGTGELFF. The DNA of the CDR3 is TGTGCCAGCAGTTTTTACGGGACCGGGGAGCTGTTTTTT.

This clone was detected only once. The chain couples TRBV5-1 to TRBJ1-1, with 10 nucleotides matching TRBD1. Per the germline V gene, CDR1 is SGHRS and CDR2 is YFSETQ. The CDR3 covers 14 residues. V shed 4 bases and J 7 bases; nucleotides not matched to a gene: 7. CDR3 region: CASSLGQGSGEAFF. DNA of the CDR3: TGCGCCAGCAGCCTGGGACAGGGGAGCGGTGAAGCTTTCTTT.

In this sample, this clone turned up a few times. The gene calls are TRBV11-3 and TRBJ2-3; D is perhaps TRBD2 (6 bases). CDR3 length equals 15 residues. Germline CDR1 is SGHNT and CDR2 is YENEEA. Between the trimmed V and J ends, which lost 3 bases and 3 bases, there was a span of 13 bases. CDR3 DNA sequence: TGTGCCAGCAGCTTTGGATCTAGCGAGACAGATACGCAGTATTTT. It specifies CASSFGSSETDTQYF.

The chain combines TRBV19 with TRBJ2-7, with 8 bases matching TRBD1. Germline trimming cut 0 bases from V and 0 bases from J; bases unmatched to any gene: 4. The CDR3 totals 16 residues. Germline lookup yields CDR1 LNHDA and CDR2 SQIVND (reference sequence). The CDR3 nucleotides read TGTGCCAGTAGTATAGAGTCCGACAGGGGCTCCTACGAGCAGTACTTC. This codes for CASSIESDRGSYEQYF.

This clone showed up just a few times. V is TRBV9 and J is TRBJ2-1; TRBD2 agrees at 10 bases. The CDR3 runs 16 residues. Germline CDR1 SGDLS, CDR2 YYNGEE. The V and J ends lost 4 bases and 4 bases, in that order; junction bases with no gene match: 8. The CDR3 loop reads CASSFTTSGLYNEQFF. For the CDR3, the DNA is TGTGCCAGCAGCTTCACGACTAGCGGGCTTTACAATGAGCAGTTCTTC. Combining the CDR3 with reference TRBV9 and TRBJ2-1 gives the whole variable domain DSGVTQTPKHLITATGQRVTLRCSPRSGDLSVYWYQQSLDQGLQFLIQYYNGEERAKGNILERFSAQQFPDLHSELNLSSLELGDSALYFCASSFTTSGLYNEQFFGPGTRLTVL.

This rearrangement joins TRBV28 to TRBJ1-1; TRBD1 matches 7 bases. Germline loops: CDR1 MDHEN, CDR2 SYDVKM. After removal of 3 bases from V and 4 bases from J, the junction contained 8 bases not matched to a gene. The CDR3 has 15 residues. Written as DNA, the CDR3 is TGTGCCAGCAGTTTGGCGCAGGGGGGTTTCACTGAAGCTTTCTTT. As protein: CASSLAQGGFTEAFF.

The rearrangement uses TRBV27 and TRBJ1-5; D remains unclear. V lost 3 bases, J lost 6 bases, and 3 bases lay in between. The CDR3 contains 11 residues. Germline-derived CDR1 and CDR2 are MNHEY and SMNVEV (reference sequence). The CDR3 loop reads CASSFGQPQHF. CDR3 DNA sequence: TGTGCCAGCAGTTTTGGTCAGCCCCAGCATTTT.

CDR3 amino acids: CASSLAASSGSGANVLTF. CDR3 in DNA: TGTGCCAGCAGCTTAGCTGCCAGCTCCGGCTCTGGGGCCAACGTCCTGACTTTC. The chain employs TRBV7-2 and TRBJ2-6; the D is unclear. Germline CDR1 and CDR2: SGHTA and FQGNSA. V was cut by 0 bases and J by 0 bases, with 12 bases left in between. The length of the CDR3 is 18 residues.

The gene calls are TRBV30 and TRBJ1-5, with 9 nucleotides matching TRBD1. In germline, CDR1 is GTSNPN, CDR2 SVGIG (reference sequence). The CDR3 has 14 amino acids. The ends lost 1 base at V and 7 bases at J; junction bases unmatched: 5. Here the CDR3 DNA reads TGTGCCTGGAGTGAGGGACAGGGCCACCAGCCCCAGCATTTT. Translated, it gives CAWSEGQGHQPQHF. Drawing the rest from reference TRBV30 and TRBJ1-5, the complete variable domain is SQTIHQWPATLVQPVGSPLSLECTVEGTSNPNLYWYRQAAGRGLQLLFYSVGIGQISSEVPQNLSASRPQDRQFILSSKKLLLSDSGFYLCAWSEGQGHQPQHFGDGTRLSIL.

The chain has TRBV5-6 and TRBJ1-6, with D perhaps matching TRBD1 (5 bases). CDR3 length: 15 residues. Germline CDR1 and CDR2: SGHDT and YYEEEE. The ends were cut back, 0 bases at V and 14 bases at J, with 18 bases in the middle. The CDR3 region has the DNA TGTGCCAGCAGCTTGGACAGCCTTTCTTGGGGGACCCTCCACTTT. The encoded protein is CASSLDSLSWGTLHF.

CDR3 in amino acids: CSVEFLGTPGNTIYF. As DNA, the CDR3 is TGCAGCGTTGAATTTCTGGGTACCCCTGGAAACACCATATATTTT. This chain connects TRBV29-1 to TRBJ1-3; no reliable D call. The CDR3 runs 15 residues. Trimming pared 2 bases from V and 2 bases from J, leaving 13 bases between. Germline V gene sequence: CDR1 SQVTM, CDR2 ANQGSEA.

As concerns this clone: One end of the junction does not line up with germline, which may come from a read error. This chain connects TRBV6-1 to TRBJ2-1, with 10 bases that match TRBD2. This CDR3 is built from 15 residues. The germline gives CDR1 MNHNS, CDR2 SASEGT. The DNA for the CDR3 is TGTGCCAGCAGGGAAGGACTAGCGGTGTACAATGAGCAGTTCTTC. Protein sequence: CASREGLAVYNEQFF.

CDR3 sequence reads: CASSWVTSGVQETQYF. In DNA form, the CDR3 reads TGTGCCAGCAGTTGGGTGACTAGCGGGGTCCAAGAGACCCAGTACTTC. This chain links TRBV28 with TRBJ2-5, with 11 bases aligning to TRBD2. Per the germline V gene, CDR1 is MDHEN and CDR2 is SYDVKM. Trimming took 4 bases from V and 1 from J; bases not matched to a gene: 5. The CDR3 length is 16 residues. The variable domain in full, completed from reference TRBV28 and TRBJ2-5, reads DVKVTQSSRYLVKRTGEKVFLECVQDMDHENMFWYRQDPGLGLRLIYFSYDVKMKEKGDIPEGYSVSREKKERFSLILESASTNQTSMYLCASSWVTSGVQETQYFGPGTRLLVL.

CDR3 DNA sequence: TGTGCCAGCAGTTCGACGACGGACCCTCAAGGCTATGGCTACACCTTC. Its translation: CASSSTTDPQGYGYTF. V gene TRBV27 combines with J gene TRBJ1-2; D unresolved. The V gene's germline CDR1 is MNHEY and CDR2 SMNVEV (reference sequence). The CDR3 consists of 16 residues. Trimming removed 4 bases at V and 4 bases at J, with 19 bases between.

This clone was counted a single time. The J gene is TRBJ2-1, the V gene TRBV12-2; TRBD2, the table's D call, lacks a check against the DNA. TRBV12-2 is a pseudogene. The CDR3 contains 15 residues. The CDR3 nucleotides are TGTGCAAGTCGCTTTCGGGACTCCCGCTACAATGAGCAGTTCTTC. This gives the protein CASRFRDSRYNEQFF.

This chain connects TRBV7-2 to TRBJ1-6, with D possibly matching TRBD1 (6 bases). Germline V gene data show CDR1 as SGHTA and CDR2 as FQGNSA. The CDR3 runs to 15 residues. The V and J ends lost 2 bases and 6 bases respectively, with 11 bases between them. This CDR3 reads CASSLRGFPNSPLHF. The CDR3 bases are TGTGCCAGCAGCTTAAGGGGGTTTCCTAATTCACCCCTCCACTTT.